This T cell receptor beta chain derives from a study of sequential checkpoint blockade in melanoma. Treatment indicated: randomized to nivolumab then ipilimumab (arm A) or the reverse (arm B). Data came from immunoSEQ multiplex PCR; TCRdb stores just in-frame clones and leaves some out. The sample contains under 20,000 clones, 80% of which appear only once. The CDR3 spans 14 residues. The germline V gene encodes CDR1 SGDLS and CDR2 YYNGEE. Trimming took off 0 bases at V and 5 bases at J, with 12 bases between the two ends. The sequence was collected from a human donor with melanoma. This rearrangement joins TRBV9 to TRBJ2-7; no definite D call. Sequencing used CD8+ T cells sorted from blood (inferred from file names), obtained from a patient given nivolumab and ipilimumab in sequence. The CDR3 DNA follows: TGTGCCAGCAGCGTAGATCCCCAATCTAACGAGCAGTACTTC. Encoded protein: CASSVDPQSNEQYF.